The clone carrying this T cell receptor (beta chain) was picked up many times. All patients picked for sequencing had shown, by flow cytometry, an expansion of CD8+CD57+ cells. The trim removed 1 base at V and 1 base at J, leaving 12 bases unmatched. The length of the CDR3 is 17 residues. Germline V gene lookup returns CDR1 SQVTM and CDR2 ANQGSEA. The data originate from a study of CD8+CD57+ T cells in acquired aplastic anemia. Template material for TCR beta VDJ and CDR3 profiling consisted of genomic DNA. In TCRdb, the reads were re-called with MiXCR into one record per CDR3 protein. The table lists 150,000 to 200,000 distinct CDR3 sequences, approximately 48% of them singletons, with about 1.7% in the top ten.

The material sequenced was sorted CD4+, CD8+, or CD8+CD57+ T cells (not recorded which) from PBMCs. The chain couples TRBV29-1 to TRBJ2-7; 8 bases agree with TRBD1. This receptor was identified in a human donor with aplastic anemia. The CDR3 loop is CSVEALVQGASSYEQYF. The CDR3 nucleotides are TGCAGCGTTGAAGCACTCGTTCAGGGGGCCTCGTCCTACGAGCAGTACTTC.